The 14 T cell receptor beta chains reported below all come from one sample, sequenced in a study of cytomegalovirus exposure and HLA in healthy donors. It was with 60 Vbeta and 13 Jbeta primers that the PCR ran. Profiled with immunoSEQ multiplex PCR; TCRdb holds only in-frame clones, not every one. Here the sample spans around 160,000 clones, 80% to 85% being singletons. The sequenced sample consisted of PBMCs. The receptors stem from a woman under 30 in good health and CMV-seronegative.

This chain joins TRBV6-6 and TRBJ2-3; D possibly corresponds to TRBD1 (5 bases). CDR3 length equals 15 residues. V lost 0 bases and J lost 1, with 8 bases in between. CDR1 and CDR2 from the germline V gene are MNHNY and SVGAGI (reference sequence). The CDR3 here is CASSYSRARTDTQYF. As DNA, the CDR3 is TGTGCCAGCAGTTACTCCAGGGCACGCACAGATACGCAGTATTTT.

The chain links TRBV29-1 to TRBJ2-1; perhaps TRBD1 as D (6 bases). The CDR3 runs 14 residues. Trimming left V 4 bases short and J 7 bases short, with 17 bases between. Germline values: CDR1 SQVTM, CDR2 ANQGSEA. CDR3 coding DNA: TGCAGCGTTGTTGAGAGGGGGTTGAGTAATGAGCAGTTCTTC. Its protein is CSVVERGLSNEQFF.

The V and J genes are TRBV21-1 and TRBJ2-7; TRBD2, as called in the table, went unchecked against the DNA. TRBV21-1 is termed a pseudogene. This CDR3 is built from 18 residues. Here the CDR3 reads CASSNVDGAGIFFYEQYF. For the CDR3, the DNA is TGTGCCAGCAGCAATGTGGACGGCGCGGGGATTTTCTTCTACGAGCAGTACTTC.

The count of this clone is one. The rearrangement links TRBV7-8 to TRBJ2-7; 7 positions agree with TRBD2. The CDR3 runs 15 residues. After removal of 2 bases from V and 3 bases from J, the junction contained 7 bases not matched to a gene. Germline loops: CDR1 SGHVS, CDR2 FQNEAQ. The CDR3 sequence: CASSLNGLVDYEQYF. The CDR3, as DNA: TGTGCCAGCAGCTTAAATGGACTAGTAGACTACGAGCAGTACTTC.

This chain links TRBV19 with TRBJ2-1; TRBD2 matches 12 bases. Trimming took 4 bases from V and 9 from J; bases not matched to a gene: 7. In germline, CDR1 is LNHDA, CDR2 SQIVND (reference sequence). The CDR3 has 15 residues. This CDR3 is CASSKLAGGIGEQFF. CDR3 nucleotide sequence: TGTGCCAGTAGTAAACTAGCGGGGGGTATCGGTGAGCAGTTCTTC.

J is TRBJ1-2 and V is TRBV6-5; D not certain. The CDR3 covers 12 residues. Trimming removed 5 bases at V and 5 bases at J, with 9 bases between. Germline assignment: CDR1 MNHEY and CDR2 SVGAGI. The DNA for the CDR3 is TGTGCCAGCAGTCCCCGCGGGTATGGCTACACCTTC. Protein: CASSPRGYGYTF.

This sequence joins TRBV27 and TRBJ2-3; possible D gene TRBD1, 5 bases. The germline V gene encodes CDR1 MNHEY and CDR2 SMNVEV (reference sequence). The CDR3 is made up of 14 amino acids. V was clipped by 3 bases and J by 5 bases, with 12 bases between them. The CDR3 DNA follows: TGTGCCAGCAGTTTCTTAGGGGCTAGAGATACGCAGTATTTT. Translation: CASSFLGARDTQYF.

This chain uses TRBV7-9 with TRBJ2-7, with D unclear. Trimming cost V 0 bases and J 7 bases, with 7 bases left between them. The length of the CDR3 is 12 residues. Germline V lookup: CDR1 SEHNR, CDR2 FQNEAQ (reference sequence). The CDR3: CASSLAAGEQYF. The CDR3 bases are TGTGCCAGCAGCTTAGCAGCCGGGGAGCAGTACTTC. The variable domain in full, with the rest retrieved from reference TRBV7-9 and TRBJ2-7, is DTGVSQNPRHKITKRGQNVTFRCDPISEHNRLYWYRQTLGQGPEFLTYFQNEAQLEKSRLLSDRFSAERPKGSFSTLEIQRTEQGDSAMYLCASSLAAGEQYFGPGTRLTVT.

This chain joins TRBV18 and TRBJ2-5; tentative D call: TRBD1 (6 bases). The J call may be mistaken, given a closer DNA end match to TRBJ2-7. Germline loops: CDR1 KGHSH, CDR2 LQKENI. This CDR3 has 15 residues. The CDR3 is CASSLQQGDVHEQYF. CDR3 nucleotide sequence: TGTGCCAGCTCCCTACAACAGGGAGATGTCCACGAGCAGTACTTC.

The chain carries TRBV11-3 and TRBJ1-6; 7 nucleotides line up with TRBD1. CDR1 is SGHNT, CDR2 YENEEA, per germline. V was clipped by 0 bases and J by 4 bases; unmatched bases: 12. The CDR3 is 19 residues long. CDR3 loop: CASSLDRADRAPYNSPLHF. The CDR3 region has the DNA TGTGCCAGCAGCTTAGATCGGGCAGACAGGGCCCCTTATAATTCACCCCTCCACTTT.

This chain uses TRBV5-6 with TRBJ2-2; 10 bases align to TRBD2. The CDR3 runs to 19 residues. The germline CDR1 and CDR2 sequences are SGHDT and YYEEEE. The junction had 12 bases not matched to a gene; V was cut back by 1 base and J by 3 bases. The CDR3 DNA reads as TGTGCCAGCAGCTTGATACTCCCAAGCGGGGGGGTTCACACCGGGGAGCTGTTTTTT. As protein: CASSLILPSGGVHTGELFF. The full variable domain, rest sourced from reference TRBV5-6 and TRBJ2-2, is DAGVTQSPTHLIKTRGQQVTLRCSPKSGHDTVSWYQQALGQGPQFIFQYYEEEERQRGNFPDRFSGHQFPNYSSELNVNALLLGDSALYLCASSLILPSGGVHTGELFFGEGSRLTVL.

The chain recombines TRBV19 with TRBJ2-5; 9 bases align to TRBD2. This CDR3 contains 13 residues. Losses at the gene ends were 6 bases for V and 5 bases for J; bases not matched to a gene: 4. Germline CDR1 and CDR2: LNHDA and SQIVND (reference sequence). Here the CDR3 DNA reads TGTGCCAGTAGCCCCGGGACTAGCGAGACCCAGTACTTC. This encodes CASSPGTSETQYF.

The V and J genes are TRBV1 and TRBJ1-2; TRBD1 is the table's D call, not checked against the DNA. TRBV1 is a documented pseudogene. This CDR3 has 12 residues. The CDR3 DNA is TGCACCAGCAGCCACAGGGCGTGTGGCTACACCTTC. It encodes CTSSHRACGYTF.

The CDR3 bases are TGTGCCAGCAGCCCCGGGACAGGGGCTTATGGCTACACCTTC. As protein: CASSPGTGAYGYTF. The V call is TRBV5-4, the J call TRBJ1-2; 10 positions match TRBD1. Germline V gene data show CDR1 as SGHNT and CDR2 as YYREEE (reference sequence). The CDR3 length is 14 residues. Losses at the gene ends were 4 bases for V and 5 bases for J; bases not matched to a gene: 5. The complete variable domain, with remaining parts taken from reference TRBV5-4 and TRBJ1-2, reads ETGVTQSPTHLIKTRGQQVTLRCSSQSGHNTVSWYQQALGQGPQFIFQYYREEENGRGNFPPRFSGLQFPNYSSELNVNALELDDSALYLCASSPGTGAYGYTFGSGTRLTVV.